Given below is one TCR beta chain in context. Sequenced by immunoSEQ multiplex PCR; TCRdb stores in-frame clones only, minus some. The data contain over 300,000 clones, around 89% of them singletons. This sample was included in a study of blood T cell repertoires in COVID-19. For the study at large: Sources were T cells, B-cell-depleted T cells, or PBMCs; the material itself was cDNA or gDNA.

Trimming took 1 base from V and 6 from J, leaving 12 bases between them. This CDR3 has 14 amino acids. Germline lookup yields CDR1 MGHDK and CDR2 SYGVNS. The TCR comes from a man between 18 and 35 years old who had recovered from COVID-19. The chain employs TRBV25-1 and TRBJ1-2, with D unclear. Sequencing used peripheral blood. CDR3 DNA sequence: TGTGCCAGCAGTGAATTTGGGCCCCTAAATGGCTACACCTTC. This encodes CASSEFGPLNGYTF.